Following are 6 T cell receptor beta chains from one sample sequenced in a study of read filtering for tumor transcriptome and immune sequencing. Molecular barcoded adaptors covering alpha/delta and beta/gamma chains were used on roughly 400 ng RNA. TCRdb itself ran the reads through MiXCR, one entry per CDR3 protein. The top ten hold 17% of the sample, which has tens of thousands of distinct CDR3 sequences, 20% to 25% seen once. The sample was a population of CD138-negative cells sorted from bone marrow. Receptors originate from a donor over 35 with multiple myeloma.

This clonotype was seen just once. Since a much larger clone is just one base distant, this may be a read error. This rearrangement joins TRBV6-2 or TRBV6-3 to TRBJ1-4; 9 nucleotides match TRBD1. Germline V gene sequence: CDR1 MNHEY, CDR2 SVGEGT. The CDR3 is 18 residues long. CDR3: CASSYTWDRALTSEKLFF. In DNA form, the CDR3 reads TGTGCCAGCAGTTACACATGGGACAGGGCTTTAACTAGTGAAAAACTGTTTTTT.

This clonotype was detected many times. The chain has TRBV20-1 and TRBJ2-5; TRBD2 matches 8 bases. The J segment lost 5 bases and the V segment lost 3 bases, leaving 8 bases of the junction unmatched. Germline assignment: CDR1 DFQATT and CDR2 SNEGSKA (reference sequence). The length of the CDR3 is 14 residues. The chain's CDR3 is CSASGGAWEETQYF. The CDR3 coding sequence is TGCAGTGCTAGCGGGGGGGCCTGGGAGGAGACCCAGTACTTC.

The genes are TRBV4-2 and TRBJ1-1; D is perhaps TRBD1 (6 bases). Between the trimmed V and J ends, which lost 7 bases and 4 bases, there was a span of 19 bases. The CDR3 loop spans 15 amino acids. Germline V gene lookup returns CDR1 LGHNA and CDR2 YNFKEQ. Written as DNA, the CDR3 is TGTGCCAGCATCAATAACAGGGACGGTGGCACTGAAGCTTTCTTT. This sequence encodes CASINNRDGGTEAFF.

This chain links TRBV24-1 with TRBJ2-2; the D gene could be TRBD1 or TRBD2 (5 bases each). The CDR3 loop spans 19 amino acids. V was shortened by 3 bases and J by 4 bases, with 23 bases between the two germline ends. CDR1 and CDR2 (germline): KGHDR, SFDVKD. CDR3 region: CATSDLTAVDPSSTGELFF. The CDR3 nucleotides read TGTGCCACCAGTGATCTGACAGCGGTGGACCCCTCGAGCACCGGGGAGCTGTTTTTT.

This clonotype turned up a few times. The V and J genes are TRBV5-5 and TRBJ1-1; no clear D gene. V was cut by 4 bases and J by 0 bases, with 10 bases left in between. In germline, CDR1 is SGHKS, CDR2 YYEKEE (reference sequence). CDR3 size: 14 residues. The CDR3: CASSVIGMNTEAFF. Written as DNA, the CDR3 is TGTGCCAGCAGCGTAATAGGGATGAACACTGAAGCTTTCTTT.

The sample holds many counts of this clonotype. The chain uses TRBV7-6 and TRBJ2-4; no clear D gene. The CDR3 has 17 residues. CDR1 and CDR2 from the germline V gene are SGHVS and FNYEAQ. The ends were cut back, 3 bases at V and 0 bases at J, with 15 bases in the middle. This chain's CDR3 is CASSFLSGDLAKNIQYF. In DNA, the CDR3 is TGTGCCAGCAGCTTCCTCAGTGGCGATCTAGCCAAAAACATTCAGTACTTC. The complete variable domain, with remaining parts taken from reference TRBV7-6 and TRBJ2-4, reads GAGVSQSPRYKVTKRGQDVALRCDPISGHVSLYWYRQALGQGPEFLTYFNYEAQQDKSGLPNDRFSAERPEGSISTLTIQRTEQRDSAMYRCASSFLSGDLAKNIQYFGAGTRLSVL.